This is a list of T cell receptor beta chains from one sample in a study of PD-L1 blockade in urothelial cancer. Profiling relied on immunoSEQ multiplex PCR, and the TCRdb table lists in-frame clones only, not all of them. The sample consists of 85,000 to 100,000 clones, roughly 84% of them appearing once. Sequenced here: PBMCs, sampled around atezolizumab (anti-PD-L1) treatment. These receptors were collected from a man aged 55 to 70 with urothelial cancer. Each CDR3 is given with its conserved first and last residue. Fields, in order: CDR3 DNA, CDR3 protein, J gene, D gene, clone size, V gene. D genes are given only for firm matches. Size is stated for part of the rows, as once, few or many counts, or as a class when the clone is expanded.

CDR3 DNA: TGTGCCAGCAGTTCCCGGACAGACCTTTTCTTCCACTTT
CDR3 protein: CASSSRTDLFFHF
J gene: TRBJ1-6
D gene: .
clone size: few
V gene: TRBV6-5

CDR3 DNA: TGTGCCAGCAGCCAAGAGAGGACTAGCGGCAAGAGATTATTCTTC
CDR3 protein: CASSQERTSGKRLFF
J gene: TRBJ2-1
D gene: TRBD2
clone size: .
V gene: TRBV4-2

CDR3 DNA: TGTGCCAGCAGTTCATCAGGGACTCCGAGCTCCTACGAGCAGTACTTC
CDR3 protein: CASSSSGTPSSYEQYF
J gene: TRBJ2-7
D gene: .
clone size: .
V gene: TRBV7-8

CDR3 DNA: TGTGCCAGCAGCTTAGGACTAGACCCCAACGAGCAGTACTTC
CDR3 protein: CASSLGLDPNEQYF
J gene: TRBJ2-7
D gene: TRBD2
clone size: .
V gene: TRBV2

CDR3 DNA: TGTGCCAGCAGTTACTCTGGGGCGCGGTCCTACGAGCAGTACTTC
CDR3 protein: CASSYSGARSYEQYF
J gene: TRBJ2-7
D gene: .
clone size: once
V gene: TRBV6-5

CDR3 DNA: TGTGCCAGCAGTGGGATGAGCGGGAGGCTCGCAGATACGCAGTATTTT
CDR3 protein: CASSGMSGRLADTQYF
J gene: TRBJ2-3
D gene: TRBD2
clone size: .
V gene: TRBV6-6

CDR3 DNA: TGCGCCAGCAGCGTACGGACAGGGGAGGATCAGCCCCAGCATTTT
CDR3 protein: CASSVRTGEDQPQHF
J gene: TRBJ1-5
D gene: TRBD1
clone size: .
V gene: TRBV4-1

CDR3 DNA: TGTGCCAGCAGCCAAAACCGACTAGCGGGAGACCAAAACATTCAGTACTTC
CDR3 protein: CASSQNRLAGDQNIQYF
J gene: TRBJ2-4
D gene: TRBD2
clone size: .
V gene: TRBV14

CDR3 DNA: TGTGCCAGCAGTTCATTCGAAGGGGGAAATGGGGGCTACACCTTC
CDR3 protein: CASSSFEGGNGGYTF
J gene: TRBJ1-2
D gene: .
clone size: .
V gene: TRBV28

CDR3 DNA: TGTGCCAGCAGTGGGTTGGGCGCAGGGGCCTACAATGAGCAGTTCTTC
CDR3 protein: CASSGLGAGAYNEQFF
J gene: TRBJ2-1
D gene: .
clone size: once
V gene: TRBV7-2

CDR3 DNA: TGTGCCAGCAGCAGGGACATTCAGAGTGGAGCCTACACCTTC
CDR3 protein: CASSRDIQSGAYTF
J gene: TRBJ1-2
D gene: .
clone size: .
V gene: TRBV6-1

CDR3 DNA: TGTGCCAGCAGCCCCCGGGACAGGGGGCGGAATGAGCAGTTCTTC
CDR3 protein: CASSPRDRGRNEQFF
J gene: TRBJ2-1
D gene: TRBD1
clone size: .
V gene: TRBV13

CDR3 DNA: TGTGCCAGCAGCTTAGTGCAGGGGAACACTGAAGCTTTCTTT
CDR3 protein: CASSLVQGNTEAFF
J gene: TRBJ1-1
D gene: .
clone size: few
V gene: TRBV11-3

CDR3 DNA: TGTGCCAGCAGCCGGGACTTCCAGGCCGAAAAACTGTTTTTT
CDR3 protein: CASSRDFQAEKLFF
J gene: TRBJ1-4
D gene: .
clone size: .
V gene: TRBV6-1

CDR3 DNA: TGTGCCAGCAGCTTAGATCCGGGACTAGCGGCCACAGATACGCAGTATTTT
CDR3 protein: CASSLDPGLAATDTQYF
J gene: TRBJ2-3
D gene: TRBD2
clone size: .
V gene: TRBV11-3

CDR3 DNA: TGTGCCAGCAGTGACCCGGGACTAGCGGCTAACACCGGGGAGCTGTTTTTT
CDR3 protein: CASSDPGLAANTGELFF
J gene: TRBJ2-2
D gene: TRBD2
clone size: once
V gene: TRBV2

CDR3 DNA: TGTGCCAGTAGTCCCCGGACAGGGGCTGCGGGCAATCAGCCCCAGCATTTT
CDR3 protein: CASSPRTGAAGNQPQHF
J gene: TRBJ1-5
D gene: TRBD1
clone size: .
V gene: TRBV19

CDR3 DNA: TGTGCCAGTAGTATTGTCAGATCTGAAGCTTTCTTT
CDR3 protein: CASSIVRSEAFF
J gene: TRBJ1-1
D gene: .
clone size: .
V gene: TRBV19

CDR3 DNA: TGTGCCATCAGTGTGGCAGGGGGAAACTATGGCTACACCTTC
CDR3 protein: CAISVAGGNYGYTF
J gene: TRBJ1-2
D gene: TRBD1
clone size: .
V gene: TRBV10-3

CDR3 DNA: TGTGCCAGCAGTGAGACACCGGGGGAGCAGTACTTC
CDR3 protein: CASSETPGEQYF
J gene: TRBJ2-7
D gene: .
clone size: once
V gene: TRBV2

CDR3 DNA: TGTGCCAGCAGCGTAGATACAGGGCGCTATGGCTACACCTTC
CDR3 protein: CASSVDTGRYGYTF
J gene: TRBJ1-2
D gene: .
clone size: few
V gene: TRBV9

CDR3 DNA: TGTGCCAGCAGTAACCGGGGCGGGATAAGCTCCTACGAGCAGTACTTC
CDR3 protein: CASSNRGGISSYEQYF
J gene: TRBJ2-7
D gene: .
clone size: .
V gene: TRBV2

CDR3 DNA: TGCGCCAGCAGCTTGGGTCGGGGGGTCAACTATGGCTACACCTTC
CDR3 protein: CASSLGRGVNYGYTF
J gene: TRBJ1-2
D gene: .
clone size: .
V gene: TRBV5-1

CDR3 DNA: TGCGCCAGCAGCCCCCAGGGGGCAGTGAACACTGAAGCTTTCTTT
CDR3 protein: CASSPQGAVNTEAFF
J gene: TRBJ1-1
D gene: TRBD1
clone size: .
V gene: TRBV4-1